Presented here are 22 T cell receptor beta chains from one specimen sequenced in a study of CD8 T cells in ankylosing spondylitis (dated by TCRdb to about 2017). Preparation of the library involved 5' RACE. The instrument was an Illumina HiSeq 2500. TCRdb trimmed the raw reads at Q25, called clones with MiXCR and kept productive beta chains. Every entry covers one CDR3 protein and lists the most common genes and DNA from its rows. The sample includes tens of thousands of distinct CDR3 sequences, with over 4% observed a single time. The ten largest clones add up to around 2% of the sample. Sequenced: blood, either unsorted or a sorted T cell fraction (not recorded which). The receptors were gathered from a male donor with ankylosing spondylitis or in good health (not recorded which).

This clonotype came up many times. The genes are TRBV29-1 and TRBJ1-1; no reliable D call. The CDR3 consists of 10 residues. Trimming shortened V by 7 bases and J by 6 bases, and 9 bases separated the two germline ends. Germline V gene lookup returns CDR1 SQVTM and CDR2 ANQGSEA. CDR3 protein: CSAGVPEAFF. The CDR3 nucleotides are TGCAGCGCGGGTGTGCCTGAAGCTTTCTTT.

This clonotype has just a few counts. The rearrangement uses TRBV14 and TRBJ2-7, with D possibly being TRBD1 (5 bases). V dropped 2 bases and J dropped 0 bases, with 8 bases sitting between them. There are 14 residues in the CDR3. Germline CDR1 reads SGHDN; CDR2 reads FVKESK. CDR3 loop: CASSQRTSSYEQYF. CDR3 DNA: TGTGCCAGCAGCCAAAGGACAAGCTCCTACGAGCAGTACTTC.

This clonotype was observed many times. The chain combines TRBV12-3 or TRBV12-4 with TRBJ1-2; D not resolved. V lost 7 bases and J lost 5, with 14 bases in between. This CDR3 comprises 13 residues. CDR3 in DNA: TGTGCCAGCACCACGGACGCCTATTATGGCTACACCTTC. It is translated as CASTTDAYYGYTF.

The sample holds one count of this clonotype. The chain employs TRBV4-3 and TRBJ2-2; D gene ambiguous. Germline V CDR1 and CDR2: LGHNA, YSLEER. V was pared by 3 bases and J by 3 bases, with 8 bases between. The CDR3 sequence is 14 residues long. CDR3 bases: TGCGCCAGCAGCCAGGTCATATACACCGGGGAGCTGTTTTTT. Protein product: CASSQVIYTGELFF.

This clonotype appeared many times. This chain uses TRBV7-9 with TRBJ2-3; no reliable D call. V was clipped by 3 bases and J by 6 bases, with 7 bases between them. CDR3 size: 12 residues. CDR1 and CDR2 from the germline V gene are SEHNR and FQNEAQ (reference sequence). CDR3 in amino acids: CASSFPGDTQYF. Written as DNA, the CDR3 is TGTGCCAGCAGCTTTCCCGGGGATACGCAGTATTTT.

This clonotype was recorded at least ten times. The gene calls are TRBV29-1 and TRBJ1-2; TRBD1 might be the D (6 bases). Trimming took off 7 bases at V and 6 bases at J, with 12 bases between the two ends. The CDR3 is 11 residues long. Germline assignment: CDR1 SQVTM and CDR2 ANQGSEA. The DNA for the CDR3 is TGCAGCGGAGGGGCAGGGGATGGCTACACCTTC. Its protein product is CSGGAGDGYTF.

This clonotype was seen repeatedly, ten times or more. This chain joins TRBV14 and TRBJ2-5; D gene ambiguous. Germline V gene data show CDR1 as SGHDN and CDR2 as FVKESK. This CDR3 spans 17 amino acids. Between the trimmed V and J ends, which lost 5 bases and 3 bases, there was a span of 22 bases. CDR3 sequence (DNA): TGTGCCAGCAGCGAAGGCCTAGGAAGAGGAGTGAAAGAGACCCAGTACTTC. Its translation is CASSEGLGRGVKETQYF.

There are many counts of this clonotype. The chain links TRBV7-9 to TRBJ1-2, with TRBD1 as a possible D gene (6 bases). V lost 1 base and J 8 bases, leaving 14 bases between the germline ends. The CDR3 runs to 14 residues. Germline V gene lookup returns CDR1 SEHNR and CDR2 FQNEAQ (reference sequence). Written as DNA, the CDR3 is TGTGCCAGCAGCTTAGACCGGGACATCGTCGGCTACACCTTC. The encoded protein is CASSLDRDIVGYTF.

This clonotype was detected many times. J is TRBJ2-1 and V is TRBV11-3, with 7 bases matching TRBD1. Unmatched junction bases numbered 0, after V lost 3 bases and J lost 4 bases. The CDR3 is made up of 13 amino acids. Germline V CDR1 and CDR2: SGHNT, YENEEA. CDR3 protein: CASSLGQYNEQFF. The CDR3 coding sequence is TGTGCCAGCAGCTTGGGACAGTACAATGAGCAGTTCTTC.

This clonotype was found many times. This sequence joins TRBV7-3 and TRBJ2-6, with a tentative D call TRBD1 (5 bases). Trimming pared 1 base from V and 2 bases from J, leaving 24 bases between. Germline V gene data show CDR1 as SGHTA and CDR2 as FQGTGA. The CDR3 contains 21 residues. Here the CDR3 reads CASSLKGVPGSKAAGANVLTF. The CDR3 DNA is TGTGCCAGCAGCTTAAAAGGGGTGCCCGGCTCTAAGGCGGCTGGGGCCAACGTCCTGACTTTC.

At least ten counts were recorded for this clonotype. The gene calls are TRBV6-2 or TRBV6-3 and TRBJ2-1, with TRBD2 matching over 10 bases. The length of the CDR3 is 15 residues. Trimming at V came to 7 bases and at J to 3 bases, leaving 6 bases not matched to a gene. From germline, CDR1 is MNHEY and CDR2 SVGEGT. In DNA form, the CDR3 reads TGTGCCAGCAACTCACTAGCGGGACTCTACAATGAGCAGTTCTTC. Its protein is CASNSLAGLYNEQFF.

Only a few counts were recorded for this clonotype. The genes are TRBV29-1 and TRBJ2-2, with D maybe TRBD1 (6 bases). Trimming removed 7 bases at V and 10 bases at J, with 19 bases between. Germline values: CDR1 SQVTM, CDR2 ANQGSEA. The CDR3 runs to 13 residues. CDR3 coding DNA: TGCAGCGGCACAGGGTTCACGTCACAGGAGCTGTTTTTT. As protein: CSGTGFTSQELFF.

This clonotype was recorded many times. The rearrangement links TRBV5-1 to TRBJ2-1; TRBD1 agrees at 8 bases. Per the germline V gene, CDR1 is SGHRS and CDR2 is YFSETQ. This CDR3 contains 16 residues. V lost 2 bases, J lost 4 bases, and 8 bases stayed unmatched. CDR3 coding DNA: TGCGCCAGCAGCTTCGCAGGGGGCGCGGGGTACAATGAGCAGTTCTTC. Translated: CASSFAGGAGYNEQFF.

The chain carries TRBV5-3 and TRBJ1-5; weak D call: TRBD1 (5 bases). TRBV5-3 is sorted into the ORF group, with uncertain function. The length of the CDR3 is 14 residues. Trimming left V 8 bases short and J 11 bases short, with 23 bases between. CDR3 sequence: CARGPGLGAGAQHF. The DNA of the CDR3 is TGTGCCAGGGGCCCTGGGCTGGGCGCGGGGGCCCAGCATTTT.

This clonotype was seen at least ten times. The V and J genes are TRBV5-1 and TRBJ2-5; D may be TRBD2 (5 bases). The ends were cut back, 2 bases at V and 5 bases at J, with 10 bases in the middle. The CDR3 runs 13 residues. Looked up from germline, CDR1 is SGHRS and CDR2 is YFSETQ. DNA for the CDR3: TGCGCCAGCAGCTTTTTAGCGATGGAGACCCAGTACTTC. It specifies CASSFLAMETQYF.

The sample holds many counts of this clonotype. This chain joins TRBV4-1 and TRBJ2-2, with TRBD1 identical over 10 bases. J gave up 7 bases and V 2 bases, and 7 bases lay outside the gene matches. The CDR3 covers 16 residues. Germline CDR1 is MGHRA and CDR2 is YSYEKL. The CDR3 sequence is CASSQPDRGLGGELFF. The DNA for the CDR3 is TGCGCCAGCAGCCAACCTGACAGGGGGCTAGGCGGGGAGCTGTTTTTT.

In its sample, this clonotype was seen many times. V and J are TRBV5-6 and TRBJ2-5; the match to TRBD1 covers 9 bases. Losses at the gene ends were 0 bases for V and 3 bases for J; bases not matched to a gene: 6. Germline CDR1 is SGHDT and CDR2 is YYEEEE. The CDR3 spans 16 residues. The CDR3, as DNA: TGTGCCAGCAGCTTGGACTGGAGGGACAGGGAAGAGACCCAGTACTTC. Translation: CASSLDWRDREETQYF.

Notes on this clonotype: Since a much larger clone is just one base distant, this may be a read error. V and J are TRBV20-1 and TRBJ2-5; D remains ambiguous. CDR3 length: 13 residues. V gave up 8 bases and J gave up 5 bases, with 18 bases separating them. Germline assignment: CDR1 DFQATT and CDR2 SNEGSKA (reference sequence). The CDR3 region has the DNA TGCAGTACTGGTATGAGAGAAACGGAGACCCAGTACTTC. The encoded protein is CSTGMRETETQYF.

This clonotype was seen repeatedly, ten times or more. This sequence joins TRBV7-8 and TRBJ1-6; D not resolved. The ends were cut back, 2 bases at V and 8 bases at J, with 7 bases in the middle. CDR1 and CDR2 (germline): SGHVS, FQNEAQ. The CDR3 totals 13 residues. Here the CDR3 reads CASSLNDYSPLHF. CDR3 DNA: TGTGCCAGCAGCTTAAACGATTATTCACCCCTCCACTTT.

This clonotype occurred many times. The rearrangement links TRBV14 to TRBJ1-1; D ambiguous. Trimming removed 5 bases at V and 1 base at J, with 8 bases between. Germline V gene lookup returns CDR1 SGHDN and CDR2 FVKESK. The CDR3 covers 13 residues. The CDR3 bases are TGTGCCAGCAGCATGACCCGGAACACTGAAGCTTTCTTT. This sequence encodes CASSMTRNTEAFF. Supplemented by reference TRBV14 and TRBJ1-1, the full variable domain reads EAGVTQFPSHSVIEKGQTVTLRCDPISGHDNLYWYRRVMGKEIKFLLHFVKESKQDESGMPNNRFLAERTGGTYSTLKVQPAELEDSGVYFCASSMTRNTEAFFGQGTRLTVV.

There are many counts of this clonotype. This chain joins TRBV28 and TRBJ1-6, with TRBD1 matching 10 bases. From germline, CDR1 is MDHEN and CDR2 SYDVKM. The CDR3 covers 16 residues. V gave up 4 bases and J gave up 10 bases; unmatched junction bases: 10. This CDR3 is CASSSGDRGRGSPLHF. CDR3 DNA sequence: TGTGCCAGCAGTTCCGGGGACAGGGGAAGGGGGTCACCCCTCCACTTT.

This clonotype occurred many times. The genes are TRBV7-3 and TRBJ2-3; maybe TRBD2 (5 bases). V was clipped by 5 bases and J by 0 bases, with 12 bases between them. Germline V gene data show CDR1 as SGHTA and CDR2 as FQGTGA. The CDR3 spans 15 residues. The CDR3 loop reads CASSASPGSTDTQYF. CDR3 bases: TGTGCCAGCAGCGCATCTCCGGGGAGCACAGATACGCAGTATTTT.